This T cell receptor beta chain was identified during a study of PD-1 blockade in classical Hodgkin lymphoma. Each patient relapsed following autologous stem cell transplantation, and prior brentuximab vedotin exposure differed. Produced via immunoSEQ multiplex PCR; TCRdb's table is partial and in-frame only. This table holds about 17,000 clones, 82% found once. V was shortened by 2 bases and J by 5 bases, with 10 bases between the two germline ends. Germline V CDR1 and CDR2: KGHSH, LQKENI. CDR3 length equals 14 residues. General study findings and limits: Nothing has yet pinned down what causes the repertoire differences, possibly disease activity or prior therapy. Nivolumab initiated under 1 year post-ASCT led to patient exclusion.

Note on this clone: Its matching antigen is unknown.

This receptor was taken from a human donor with classical Hodgkin lymphoma. The input for sequencing was peripheral blood mononuclear cells (PBMCs), taken before the second cycle of nivolumab. The chain has TRBV18 and TRBJ1-5; possible D gene TRBD1, 5 bases. CDR3 sequence reads: CASSPGVGDQPQHF. CDR3 coding DNA: TGTGCCAGCTCACCAGGGGTGGGGGATCAGCCCCAGCATTTT.